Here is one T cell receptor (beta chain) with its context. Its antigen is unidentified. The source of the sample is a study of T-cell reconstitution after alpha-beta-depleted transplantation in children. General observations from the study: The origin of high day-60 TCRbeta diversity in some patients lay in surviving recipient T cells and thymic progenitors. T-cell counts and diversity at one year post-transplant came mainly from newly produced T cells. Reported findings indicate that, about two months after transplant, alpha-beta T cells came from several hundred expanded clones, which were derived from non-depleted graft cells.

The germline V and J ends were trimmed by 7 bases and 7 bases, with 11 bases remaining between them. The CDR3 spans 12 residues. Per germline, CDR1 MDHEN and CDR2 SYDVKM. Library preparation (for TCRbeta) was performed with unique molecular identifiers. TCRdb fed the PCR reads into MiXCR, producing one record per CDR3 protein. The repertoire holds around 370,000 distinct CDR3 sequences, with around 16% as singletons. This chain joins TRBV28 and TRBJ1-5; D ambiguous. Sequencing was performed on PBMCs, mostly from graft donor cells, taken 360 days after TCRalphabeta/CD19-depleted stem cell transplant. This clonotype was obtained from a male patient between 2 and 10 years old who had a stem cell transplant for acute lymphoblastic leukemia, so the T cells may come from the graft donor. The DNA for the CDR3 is TGTGCCAGCACTCAAGGGTGGCAGCCCCAGCATTTT. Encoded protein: CASTQGWQPQHF.